This T cell receptor (beta chain) originates from a study of CD4 and CD8 cells across lung adenocarcinoma regions. MiXCR, applied by TCRdb to the PCR reads, yields one record per CDR3 protein. The sample contains some 20,000 distinct CDR3 sequences, around 50% of which appear only once. To note about this clonotype: An end of the junction differs from the germline gene, which may be a read error.

Localized lung adenocarcinoma, a non-small cell lung cancer, affected the donors. The receptor was derived from a female donor with lung adenocarcinoma. The CD4 and CD8 labels of this study may be unreliable. Material: CD8+ T cells from the center of a lung tumor.

This chain's CDR3 is CAGGRGGRDQDTQYF. The DNA for the CDR3 is TGTGCCGGGGGGCGCGGGGGCAGGGACCAAGATACGCAGTACTTT. The gene calls are TRBV27 and TRBJ2-5, with TRBD2 as a possible D gene (7 bases). CDR1 is MNHEY and CDR2 is SMNVEV in the germline V gene (reference sequence). The CDR3 is 15 residues long.